Listed below are T cell receptor beta chains from one sample, sequenced in a study of shared clonotypes between healthy human individuals. The assay was immunoSEQ multiplex PCR, and TCRdb's table has in-frame clones only and misses some. The sample consists of roughly 2,000,000 clones, around 93% of them appearing once. The specimen was naive CD8+ T cells from PBMCs. The receptors here all came from a man aged 18 to 30 in good health. Some clones in this sample may be carry-over from other donors' samples. CDR3s include the opening cysteine and the closing phenylalanine or tryptophan. Fields, in order: CDR3 protein, CDR3 DNA, V gene, D gene, J gene. A D gene is named only where the DNA matches it firmly.

cdr3_aa: CASSILVSSYNEQFF
cdr3_nt: TGTGCCAGTAGTATTTTGGTTAGCTCCTACAATGAGCAGTTCTTC
v_call: TRBV19
d_call: .
j_call: TRBJ2-1

cdr3_aa: CASSAPGGSAGELFF
cdr3_nt: TGTGCCAGCAGCGCCCCAGGGGGTTCGGCCGGGGAGCTGTTTTTT
v_call: TRBV7-3
d_call: TRBD1
j_call: TRBJ2-2

cdr3_aa: CASAGSQETQYF
cdr3_nt: TGCGCCAGTGCAGGGAGCCAAGAGACCCAGTACTTC
v_call: TRBV5-1
d_call: .
j_call: TRBJ2-5

cdr3_aa: CASSERQGWASPLHF
cdr3_nt: TGTGCCAGCAGTGAAAGACAGGGGTGGGCTTCACCCCTCCACTTT
v_call: TRBV27
d_call: TRBD1
j_call: TRBJ1-6

cdr3_aa: CASNPLRGTDYGYTF
cdr3_nt: TGTGCCAGCAACCCTCTTCGGGGGACCGACTATGGCTACACCTTC
v_call: TRBV11-2
d_call: .
j_call: TRBJ1-2

cdr3_aa: CASSQGYGAPSYEQYF
cdr3_nt: TGTGCCAGCAGCCAAGGCTACGGCGCCCCTTCCTACGAGCAGTACTTC
v_call: TRBV14
d_call: .
j_call: TRBJ2-7

cdr3_aa: CAISENRFIEAFF
cdr3_nt: TGTGCCATCAGTGAAAACAGGTTCATTGAAGCTTTCTTT
v_call: TRBV10-3
d_call: .
j_call: TRBJ1-1

cdr3_aa: CASSQGLGSGTQYF
cdr3_nt: TGTGCCAGCAGCCAGGGACTAGGGTCGGGGACCCAGTACTTC
v_call: TRBV7-9
d_call: TRBD2
j_call: TRBJ2-5

cdr3_aa: CASNGGPQLNTEAFF
cdr3_nt: TGTGCCAGTAATGGCGGACCGCAACTGAACACTGAAGCTTTCTTT
v_call: TRBV5-6
d_call: .
j_call: TRBJ1-1

cdr3_aa: CASSLGESAFPAFF
cdr3_nt: TGTGCCAGCAGCTTGGGGGAGTCTGCCTTTCCAGCTTTCTTT
v_call: TRBV5-6
d_call: .
j_call: TRBJ1-1

cdr3_aa: CASSPGLSYEQYF
cdr3_nt: TGTGCCAGCAGCCCGGGACTTTCCTACGAGCAGTACTTC
v_call: TRBV5-5
d_call: .
j_call: TRBJ2-7

cdr3_aa: CASSPPGPLGNEQFF
cdr3_nt: TGTGCCAGCAGTCCTCCGGGCCCCCTGGGCAATGAGCAGTTCTTC
v_call: TRBV28
d_call: .
j_call: TRBJ2-1

cdr3_aa: CASRIEGNEQFF
cdr3_nt: TGTGCCAGCAGGATTGAGGGAAATGAGCAGTTCTTC
v_call: TRBV27
d_call: .
j_call: TRBJ2-1

cdr3_aa: CASSPRPPGEGRATDTQYF
cdr3_nt: TGTGCCAGCAGTCCGCGACCCCCAGGGGAGGGGAGGGCCACAGATACGCAGTATTTT
v_call: TRBV27
d_call: .
j_call: TRBJ2-3

cdr3_aa: CASSPAVGLTSDEQFF
cdr3_nt: TGTGCCAGCAGTCCAGCTGTGGGACTCACTTCGGATGAGCAGTTCTTC
v_call: TRBV27
d_call: .
j_call: TRBJ2-1

cdr3_aa: CASSGKEGRSRVTEAFF
cdr3_nt: TGTGCCAGCAGTGGGAAGGAAGGACGGTCGCGGGTCACTGAAGCTTTCTTT
v_call: TRBV6-1
d_call: .
j_call: TRBJ1-1

cdr3_aa: CASSQDKGLGPYNEQFF
cdr3_nt: TGCGCCAGCAGCCAAGATAAGGGACTAGGGCCCTACAATGAGCAGTTCTTC
v_call: TRBV4-1
d_call: TRBD2
j_call: TRBJ2-1

cdr3_aa: CASSPPLRVSTYEQYF
cdr3_nt: TGTGCCAGCAGCCCGCCGTTGCGGGTGAGCACCTACGAGCAGTACTTC
v_call: TRBV7-9
d_call: .
j_call: TRBJ2-7

cdr3_aa: CASSQLEEGYYGYTF
cdr3_nt: TGCGCCAGCAGCCAACTAGAGGAGGGGTACTATGGCTACACCTTC
v_call: TRBV4-3
d_call: .
j_call: TRBJ1-2

cdr3_aa: CASGLNQGDTQYF
cdr3_nt: TGTGCTAGTGGTCTCAACCAGGGGGATACGCAGTATTTT
v_call: TRBV12-5
d_call: .
j_call: TRBJ2-3

cdr3_aa: CASSPKSGPSLQVKQYF
cdr3_nt: TGTGCCAGCAGCCCTAAATCCGGACCGTCTCTCCAGGTCAAGCAGTACTTC
v_call: TRBV4-2
d_call: .
j_call: TRBJ2-7

cdr3_aa: CASSPPGGWAYEQYF
cdr3_nt: TGTGCCAGCAGTCCCCCAGGGGGATGGGCTTACGAGCAGTACTTC
v_call: TRBV28
d_call: TRBD1
j_call: TRBJ2-7

cdr3_aa: CASSVAGGGEQFF
cdr3_nt: TGTGCCAGCAGCGTAGCGGGGGGCGGTGAGCAGTTCTTC
v_call: TRBV9
d_call: .
j_call: TRBJ2-1

cdr3_aa: CASSLVGPYDTQYF
cdr3_nt: TGTGCCAGCAGCTTAGTTGGCCCTTATGATACGCAGTATTTT
v_call: TRBV7-2
d_call: .
j_call: TRBJ2-3

cdr3_aa: CASSETPRAEQYF
cdr3_nt: TGTGCCAGCAGTGAAACCCCCCGGGCCGAGCAGTACTTC
v_call: TRBV2
d_call: .
j_call: TRBJ2-7